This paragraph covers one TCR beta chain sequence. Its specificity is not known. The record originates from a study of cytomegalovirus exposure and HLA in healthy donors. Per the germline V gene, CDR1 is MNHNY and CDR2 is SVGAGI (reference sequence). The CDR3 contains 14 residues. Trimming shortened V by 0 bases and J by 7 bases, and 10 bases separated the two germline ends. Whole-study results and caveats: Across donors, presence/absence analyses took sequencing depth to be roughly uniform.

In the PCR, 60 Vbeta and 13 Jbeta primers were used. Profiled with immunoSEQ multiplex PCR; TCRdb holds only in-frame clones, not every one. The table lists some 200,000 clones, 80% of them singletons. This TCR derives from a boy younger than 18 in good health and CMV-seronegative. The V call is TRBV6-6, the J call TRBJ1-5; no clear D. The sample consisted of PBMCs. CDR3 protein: CASSYSPSWQPQHF. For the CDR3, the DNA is TGTGCCAGCAGTTACTCGCCCAGTTGGCAGCCCCAGCATTTT.